This is a list of T cell receptor beta chains from one sample in a study of Graves' ophthalmopathy and Graves' hyperthyroidism. One entry per CDR3 protein results from TCRdb running MiXCR on the multiplex PCR reads. This repertoire shows approximately 380,000 distinct CDR3 sequences, around a fifth found once; its top ten account for 2.5% to 3.5%. Sequenced material: peripheral blood. These receptors were obtained from a young woman with stable Graves' hyperthyroidism. Both conserved end residues are part of each CDR3. Fields, in order: V gene, clone size, CDR3 protein. Some rows mark clone size as missing; the rest say once, few, many or name a class of expanded clone.

v_call: TRBV5-5
clone_size: NA
cdr3_aa: CASTSGRGSQETQYF

v_call: TRBV11-2
clone_size: many
cdr3_aa: CASSFNRDQPQHF

v_call: TRBV29-1
clone_size: many
cdr3_aa: CSVDRGGSSYEQYF

v_call: TRBV28
clone_size: many
cdr3_aa: CASRGAGSNTGELFF

v_call: TRBV2
clone_size: many
cdr3_aa: CASRSAGQDKWSIYGYTF

v_call: TRBV5-1
clone_size: few
cdr3_aa: CASSLEPVKVETQYF

v_call: TRBV4-1
clone_size: NA
cdr3_aa: CASSFSMTGLEGYTF

v_call: TRBV10-3
clone_size: NA
cdr3_aa: CAITETGEGDEQYF

v_call: TRBV27
clone_size: few
cdr3_aa: CASSLYGRVNTEAFF

v_call: TRBV12-3/TRBV12-4
clone_size: many
cdr3_aa: CASSLSRPTNQPQHF

v_call: TRBV28
clone_size: many
cdr3_aa: CASSRQGPYEQYF

v_call: TRBV7-2
clone_size: many
cdr3_aa: CASSSTRVVTYEQYF

v_call: TRBV9
clone_size: many
cdr3_aa: CASSVDAGATDEQYF

v_call: TRBV20-1
clone_size: few
cdr3_aa: CSAREMGLAGGPGRRETQYF

v_call: TRBV27
clone_size: many
cdr3_aa: CASNPWSAAGGNEQYF

v_call: TRBV12-3/TRBV12-4
clone_size: many
cdr3_aa: CASRPGQHQPQHF

v_call: TRBV10-2
clone_size: many
cdr3_aa: CASCAQGNQPQHF

v_call: TRBV29-1
clone_size: NA
cdr3_aa: CSVEKADSYEQYF

v_call: TRBV27
clone_size: many
cdr3_aa: CASSLAGSATQETQYF